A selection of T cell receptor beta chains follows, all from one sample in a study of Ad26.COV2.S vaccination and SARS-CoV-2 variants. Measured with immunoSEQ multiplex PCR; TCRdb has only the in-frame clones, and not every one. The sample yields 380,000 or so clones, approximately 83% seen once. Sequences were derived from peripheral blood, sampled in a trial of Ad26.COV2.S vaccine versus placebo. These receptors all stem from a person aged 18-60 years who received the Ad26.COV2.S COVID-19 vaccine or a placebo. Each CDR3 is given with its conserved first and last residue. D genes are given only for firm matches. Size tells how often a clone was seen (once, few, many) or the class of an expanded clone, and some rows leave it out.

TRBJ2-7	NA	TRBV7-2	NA	CASSLVGSSLGSSYEQYF	TGTGCCAGCAGCCTAGTTGGTTCCTCCCTCGGTAGTTCCTACGAGCAGTACTTC
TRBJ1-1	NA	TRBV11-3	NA	CASTKTVPNTEAFF	TGTGCCAGCACCAAGACAGTTCCGAACACTGAAGCTTTCTTT
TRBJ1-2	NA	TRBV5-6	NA	CASSLGRVDGYTF	TGTGCCAGCAGCTTAGGCAGGGTGGATGGCTACACCTTC
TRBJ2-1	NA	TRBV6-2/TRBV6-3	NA	CASSLLLAGLYNEQFF	TGTGCCAGCAGTCTGTTGTTGGCGGGTTTATACAATGAGCAGTTCTTC
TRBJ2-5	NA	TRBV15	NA	CAISREASETQYF	TGTGCCATCAGCAGAGAAGCGTCGGAGACCCAGTACTTC
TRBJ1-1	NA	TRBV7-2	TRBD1	CASSLHWTGGAREAFF	TGTGCCAGCAGCCTACACTGGACAGGGGGCGCGAGGGAAGCTTTCTTT
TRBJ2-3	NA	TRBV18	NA	CASSPTRSSTDTQYF	TGTGCCAGCTCACCGACGCGAAGCAGCACAGATACGCAGTATTTT
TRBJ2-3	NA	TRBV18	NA	CASSPLGRADTQYF	TGTGCCAGCTCACCACTGGGAAGGGCAGATACGCAGTATTTT
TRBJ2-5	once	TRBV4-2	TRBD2	CASSQDPGGGGRETQYF	TGTGCCAGCAGCCAAGATCCGGGGGGAGGTGGGAGAGAGACCCAGTACTTC
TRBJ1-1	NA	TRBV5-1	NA	CASSLVSGGSTEAFF	TGCGCCAGCAGCTTGGTGTCGGGGGGCAGTACTGAAGCTTTCTTT
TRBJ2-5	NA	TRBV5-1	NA	CASRRYDRQETQYF	TGCGCCAGCAGACGGTACGACAGGCAAGAGACCCAGTACTTC
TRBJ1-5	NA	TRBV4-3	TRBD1	CASSQGTGGNQPQHF	TGCGCCAGCAGCCAAGGGACAGGGGGGAATCAGCCCCAGCATTTT
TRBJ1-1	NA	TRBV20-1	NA	CSASGGRENTEAFF	TGCAGTGCTAGTGGTGGACGCGAGAACACTGAAGCTTTCTTT
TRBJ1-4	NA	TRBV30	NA	CAWSGSRGGNEKLFF	TGTGCCTGGAGTGGATCGAGGGGAGGGAATGAAAAACTGTTTTTT
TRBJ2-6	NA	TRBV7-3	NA	CASSRGDRGANVLTF	TGTGCCAGCAGCAGGGGAGACCGTGGGGCCAACGTCCTGACTTTC
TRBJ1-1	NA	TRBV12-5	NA	CASGLASEAFF	TGTGCTAGTGGTTTGGCGAGCGAAGCTTTCTTT
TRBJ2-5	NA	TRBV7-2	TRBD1	CASSLGGTGGETQYF	TGTGCCAGCAGCTTAGGGGGGACAGGGGGAGAGACCCAGTACTTC
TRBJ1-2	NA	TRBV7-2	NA	CASSLGGTANYGYTF	TGTGCCAGCAGCTTAGGTGGAACAGCTAACTATGGCTACACCTTC
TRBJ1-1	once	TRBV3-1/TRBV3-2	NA	CASSQGGVGTEAFF	TGTGCCAGCAGCCAGGGCGGGGTTGGCACTGAAGCTTTCTTT
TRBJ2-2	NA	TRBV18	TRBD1	CASSLGQANTGELFF	TGTGCCAGCTCACTAGGACAGGCTAACACCGGGGAGCTGTTTTTT
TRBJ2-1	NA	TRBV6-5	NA	CASSYSPSSYNEQFF	TGTGCCAGCAGTTACTCCCCTAGCTCCTACAATGAGCAGTTCTTC
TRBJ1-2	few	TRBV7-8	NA	CASSLTGTGSMTF	TGTGCCAGCAGCTTAACAGGGACGGGATCGATGACCTTC